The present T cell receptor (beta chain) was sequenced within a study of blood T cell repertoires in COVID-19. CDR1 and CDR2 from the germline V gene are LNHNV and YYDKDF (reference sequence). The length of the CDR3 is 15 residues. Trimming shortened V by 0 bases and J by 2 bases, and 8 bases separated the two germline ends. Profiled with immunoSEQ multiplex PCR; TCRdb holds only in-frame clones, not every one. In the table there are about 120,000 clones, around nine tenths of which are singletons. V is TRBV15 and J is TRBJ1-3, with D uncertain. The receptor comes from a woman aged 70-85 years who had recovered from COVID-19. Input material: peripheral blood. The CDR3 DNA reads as TGTGCCACCAGCAGAGATCTCGGGACTGGAAACACCATATATTTT. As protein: CATSRDLGTGNTIYF. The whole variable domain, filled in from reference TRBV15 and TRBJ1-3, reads DAMVIQNPRYQVTQFGKPVTLSCSQTLNHNVMYWYQQKSSQAPKLLFHYYDKDFNNEADTPDNFQSRRPNTSFCFLDIRSPGLGDTAMYLCATSRDLGTGNTIYFGEGSWLTVV.